This TCR beta chain was sequenced during a study of blood T cell repertoires in COVID-19. Study overall: The United States, Italy and Spain were the sources of the acute and convalescent COVID-19 samples. In each case, the material was cDNA or gDNA derived from T cells, B-cell-depleted T cells, or PBMCs.

Authors' methods: Using reference gene primer amplification, nucleated cell counts were estimated. Method: immunoSEQ multiplex PCR; TCRdb's copy keeps in-frame clones and lacks some. The V and J calls and the clone size are those of that table, but D and trimming were determined from the DNA. This sample has over 150,000 clones; approximately 91% occur once, and the top ten carry 1.1%. The CDR3 is 14 residues long. V dropped 3 bases and J dropped 0 bases, with 8 bases sitting between them. Germline V gene sequence: CDR1 SGHDN, CDR2 FVKESK. The origin of this receptor is a man younger than 45 with acute or convalescent COVID-19. This chain joins TRBV14 and TRBJ1-1, with D uncertain. Specimen: peripheral blood. CDR3 sequence reads: CASSHRGLNTEAFF. CDR3 nucleotides: TGTGCCAGCAGCCACCGGGGATTGAACACTGAAGCTTTCTTT.